This T cell receptor (beta chain) was captured in a study of metastatic and nonmetastatic thyroid tumors (dated by TCRdb to about 2020). As for the study more broadly: The researchers compared repertoires between peripheral blood samples and tumor or nodule tissue samples from patients with malignant or benign thyroid disease.

The method was PCR. The instrument given in TCRdb is Illumina HiSeq 4000. High-throughput sequencing was used to profile the CDR3 region of the TCR beta-chain in every patient. Turning to the authors' computational methods: CDR3 differences across clinicopathological groups were used to build a classifier for discriminating distant-metastatic papillary thyroid cancer patients. To measure repertoire diversity the researchers used the Shannon index, while the Morisita-Horn index served to gauge how similar the tumor and blood repertoires were. The public sequencing data were trimmed at Q25 with fastp and processed into clonotypes with MiXCR by TCRdb, which kept only in-frame beta chains. The V and J calls shown here were made by TCRdb, not taken from the authors' results. For this sample the table gives under 60,000 clones, of which over 20% were detected only once. In total, the top ten clones hold roughly 3.8% of the sample.

No patient had received any treatment before thyroid surgery. Patient clinical samples collected from about 2012 to 2019 were retrospectively analysed using T-cell receptor beta sequencing. The full study reports these points: In both blood and tumor samples, malignant tumors were reported to have significantly higher TCR beta diversity than benign nodules.

CDR3 length: 15 amino acids, cysteine to phenylalanine. Here the CDR3 DNA is all that survives: 45 bases in frame from base 1. As encoded in the germline V gene, CDR1 is ENHRY while CDR2 is SYGVKD. Compared with germline, V lacks 3 bases and J lacks 6 bases; bases without a gene match: 8. This clone was observed many times. It has no known antigen specificity. It has no much larger one-base neighbor in the sample; base qualities were not kept. Sequenced: blood. The TCR sequence derives from a male donor with papillary thyroid cancer or a benign thyroid nodule (not recorded which). Some clones in this sample may be carry-over from other donors' samples. The chain employs TRBV10-3 and TRBJ2-1; TRBD2 lines up with 7 middle nucleotides. The DNA sequence reads TGTGCCATCAGTGATGTGTCGGGGGGAAGCAATGAGCAGTTCTTC. This is translated as CAISDVSGGSNEQFF.